A selection of T cell receptor beta chains follows, all from one sample in a study of OX40 agonist ivuxolimab in advanced cancers. The data were produced by immunoSEQ multiplex PCR, yet TCRdb's version contains in-frame clones alone and is incomplete. This sample has about 54,000 clones; almost 85% occur once, and the top ten carry 1.2%. The sequencing here drew on CD4+ or CD8+ T cells sorted from blood, taken in a trial of the OX40 agonist ivuxolimab. The receptor source for this set is an adult with an advanced solid tumor such as melanoma, head and neck, liver or kidney cancer. Both conserved end residues are trimmed from each CDR3.

V gene: TRBV5-1
J gene: TRBJ1-1
CDR3 protein: ASSLGSRGGRNTEAF

V gene: TRBV11-2
J gene: TRBJ2-3
CDR3 protein: ASSFSGLSTDTQY

V gene: TRBV7-9
J gene: TRBJ2-7
CDR3 protein: ASSRGVSLNSYEQY

V gene: TRBV10-3
J gene: TRBJ1-2
CDR3 protein: AISETGSTPYGYT

V gene: TRBV29-1
J gene: TRBJ2-1
CDR3 protein: SVPKGTGGPRNEQF

V gene: TRBV7-2
J gene: TRBJ2-1
CDR3 protein: ASSLVLAGRTYNEQF

V gene: TRBV4-1
J gene: TRBJ2-5
CDR3 protein: ASSYSGGKETQY

V gene: TRBV5-6
J gene: TRBJ1-2
CDR3 protein: ASSLSTGYYGYT

V gene: TRBV5-4
J gene: TRBJ2-4
CDR3 protein: ASSLGLIAGGAKNIQY

V gene: TRBV11-3
J gene: TRBJ2-1
CDR3 protein: ASSPGTSGRAGNEQF

V gene: TRBV6-1
J gene: TRBJ1-2
CDR3 protein: ATLITGQGPYGYT

V gene: TRBV4-3
J gene: TRBJ1-2
CDR3 protein: ASSHGRGRPL

V gene: TRBV9
J gene: TRBJ1-2
CDR3 protein: ASSVGYGYT

V gene: TRBV11-3
J gene: TRBJ2-7
CDR3 protein: ASSPGAPLYEQY

V gene: TRBV7-9
J gene: TRBJ2-1
CDR3 protein: ASSLGGEGEQF

V gene: TRBV18
J gene: TRBJ2-5
CDR3 protein: ASSPDTVGTQY

V gene: TRBV14
J gene: TRBJ2-7
CDR3 protein: ASRRSLTYEQY

V gene: TRBV5-8
J gene: TRBJ1-1
CDR3 protein: ASSLGRGIAEAF